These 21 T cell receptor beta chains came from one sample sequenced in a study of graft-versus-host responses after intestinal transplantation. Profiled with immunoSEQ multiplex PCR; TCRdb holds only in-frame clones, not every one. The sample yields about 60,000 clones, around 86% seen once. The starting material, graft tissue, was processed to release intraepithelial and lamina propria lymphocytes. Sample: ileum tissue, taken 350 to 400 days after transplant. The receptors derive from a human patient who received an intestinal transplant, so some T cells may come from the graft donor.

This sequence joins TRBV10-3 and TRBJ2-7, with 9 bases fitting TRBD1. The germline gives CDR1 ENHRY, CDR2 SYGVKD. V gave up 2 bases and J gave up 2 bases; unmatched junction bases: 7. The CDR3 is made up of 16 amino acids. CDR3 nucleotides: TGTGCCATCAGTGAGGGTGTGGGACAGGGCCCCTACGAGCAGTACTTC. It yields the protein CAISEGVGQGPYEQYF.

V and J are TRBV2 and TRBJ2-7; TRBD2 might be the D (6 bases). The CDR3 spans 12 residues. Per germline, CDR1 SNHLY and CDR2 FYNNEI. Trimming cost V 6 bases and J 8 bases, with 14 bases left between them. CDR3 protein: CASRKGRYKQYF. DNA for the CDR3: TGTGCCAGCAGGAAGGGGAGGTACAAGCAGTACTTC.

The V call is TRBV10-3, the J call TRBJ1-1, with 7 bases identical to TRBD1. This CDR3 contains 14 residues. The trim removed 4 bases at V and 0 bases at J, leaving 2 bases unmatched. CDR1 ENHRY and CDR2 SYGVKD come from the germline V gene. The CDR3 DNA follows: TGTGCCATCAGTGCGGGACAGATGAACACTGAAGCTTTCTTT. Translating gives CAISAGQMNTEAFF.

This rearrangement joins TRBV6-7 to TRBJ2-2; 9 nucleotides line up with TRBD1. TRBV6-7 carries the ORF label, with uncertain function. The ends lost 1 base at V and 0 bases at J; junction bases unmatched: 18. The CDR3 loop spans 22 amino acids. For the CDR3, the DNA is TGTGCCAGCAGTTACTTTGGATTTCCGGGACAGGGACCCCCTTCGAACACCGGGGAGCTGTTTTTT. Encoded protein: CASSYFGFPGQGPPSNTGELFF.

The CDR3 coding sequence is TGTGCCAGCAGTTTAAGAAGGGATGTTGGAAACACCATATATTTT. This translates into CASSLRRDVGNTIYF. The chain employs TRBV27 and TRBJ1-3, with D unresolved. Germline V lookup: CDR1 MNHEY, CDR2 SMNVEV (reference sequence). The CDR3 runs 15 residues. Trimming stripped 2 bases from V and 3 bases from J, with 11 bases between.

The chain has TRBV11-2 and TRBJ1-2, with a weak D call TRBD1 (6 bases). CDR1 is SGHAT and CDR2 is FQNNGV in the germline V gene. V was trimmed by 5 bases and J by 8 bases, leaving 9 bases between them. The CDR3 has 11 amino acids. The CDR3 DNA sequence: TGTGCCAGCAGCCAAGGGGGGGGCTACACCTTC. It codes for CASSQGGGYTF.

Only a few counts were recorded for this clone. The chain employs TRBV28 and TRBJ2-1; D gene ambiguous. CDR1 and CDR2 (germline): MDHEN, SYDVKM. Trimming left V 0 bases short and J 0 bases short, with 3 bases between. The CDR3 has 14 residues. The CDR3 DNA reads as TGTGCCAGCAGTTTATGGAGCTCCTACAATGAGCAGTTCTTC. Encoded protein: CASSLWSSYNEQFF.

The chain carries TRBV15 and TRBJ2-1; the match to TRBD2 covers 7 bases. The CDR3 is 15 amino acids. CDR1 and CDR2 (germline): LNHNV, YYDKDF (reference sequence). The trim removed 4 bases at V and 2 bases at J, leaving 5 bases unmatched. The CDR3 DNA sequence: TGTGCCACCAGCACCCGACTAGCAGCCTACAATGAGCAGTTCTTC. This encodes CATSTRLAAYNEQFF. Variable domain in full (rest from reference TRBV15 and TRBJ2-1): DAMVIQNPRYQVTQFGKPVTLSCSQTLNHNVMYWYQQKSSQAPKLLFHYYDKDFNNEADTPDNFQSRRPNTSFCFLDIRSPGLGDTAMYLCATSTRLAAYNEQFFGPGTRLTVL.

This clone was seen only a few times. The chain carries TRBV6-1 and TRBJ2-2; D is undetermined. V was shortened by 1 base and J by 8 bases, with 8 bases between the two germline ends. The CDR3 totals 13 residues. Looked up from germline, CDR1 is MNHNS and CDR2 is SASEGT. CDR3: CASSEEGWGELFF. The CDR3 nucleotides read TGTGCCAGCAGTGAAGAAGGTTGGGGGGAGCTGTTTTTT.

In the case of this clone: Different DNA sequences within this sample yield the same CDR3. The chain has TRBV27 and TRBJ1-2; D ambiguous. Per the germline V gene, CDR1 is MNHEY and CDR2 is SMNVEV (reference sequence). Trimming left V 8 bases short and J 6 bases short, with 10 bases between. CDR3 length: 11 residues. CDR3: CASGYLHGYTF. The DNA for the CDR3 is TGTGCCAGCGGCTACCTTCATGGCTACACCTTC.

Here the CDR3 reads CASSSPGQGATDTQYF. CDR3 nucleotides: TGTGCCAGCAGCTCCCCGGGACAGGGGGCAACAGATACGCAGTATTTT. The rearrangement links TRBV28 to TRBJ2-3; TRBD1 matches at 12 bases. V dropped 6 bases and J dropped 3; count of bases not matched to a gene: 7. Germline-derived CDR1 and CDR2 are MDHEN and SYDVKM. The CDR3 contains 16 residues. The full variable domain, with the rest looked up from reference TRBV28 and TRBJ2-3, is DVKVTQSSRYLVKRTGEKVFLECVQDMDHENMFWYRQDPGLGLRLIYFSYDVKMKEKGDIPEGYSVSREKKERFSLILESASTNQTSMYLCASSSPGQGATDTQYFGPGTRLTVL.

This CDR3 is CASRETSGSYNEQFF. The CDR3 DNA is TGTGCCAGCCGGGAGACTAGCGGGTCCTACAATGAGCAGTTCTTC. The gene calls are TRBV2 and TRBJ2-1; 10 nucleotides agree with TRBD2. With V trimmed by 8 bases and J by 1 base, 5 bases remained unmatched. Germline V lookup: CDR1 SNHLY, CDR2 FYNNEI. This CDR3 comprises 15 residues.

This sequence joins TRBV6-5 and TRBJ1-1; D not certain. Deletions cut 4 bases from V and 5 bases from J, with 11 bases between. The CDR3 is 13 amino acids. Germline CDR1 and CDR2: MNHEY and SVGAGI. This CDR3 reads CASSSLWRTEAFF. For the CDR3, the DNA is TGTGCCAGCAGTTCTTTATGGAGGACTGAAGCTTTCTTT.

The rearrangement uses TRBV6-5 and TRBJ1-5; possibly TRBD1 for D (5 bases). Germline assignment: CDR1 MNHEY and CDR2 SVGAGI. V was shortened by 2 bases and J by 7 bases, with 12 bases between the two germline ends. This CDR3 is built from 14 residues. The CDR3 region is CASSYQGVGQPQHF. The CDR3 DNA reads TGTGCCAGCAGTTACCAGGGAGTAGGCCAGCCCCAGCATTTT.

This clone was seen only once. The CDR3 reads CASSPPDASPLHF. DNA for the CDR3: TGCGCCAGCAGCCCTCCGGATGCATCACCCCTCCACTTT. The chain is built from TRBV4-1 and TRBJ1-6; D is ambiguous. V lost 4 bases to trimming and J lost 10 bases, with 11 bases between them. The CDR3 length is 13 residues. Germline CDR1 reads MGHRA; CDR2 reads YSYEKL.

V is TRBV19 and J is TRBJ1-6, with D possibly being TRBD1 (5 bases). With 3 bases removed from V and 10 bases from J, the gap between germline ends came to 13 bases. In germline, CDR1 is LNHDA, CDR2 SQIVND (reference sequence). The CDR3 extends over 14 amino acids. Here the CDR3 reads CASSIYITGSPLHF. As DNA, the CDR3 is TGTGCCAGTAGTATTTACATTACAGGCTCACCCCTCCACTTT.

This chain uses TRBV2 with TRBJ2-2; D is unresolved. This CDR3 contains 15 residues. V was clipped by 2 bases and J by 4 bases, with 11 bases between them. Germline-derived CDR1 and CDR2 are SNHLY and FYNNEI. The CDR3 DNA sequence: TGTGCCAGCAGTGAAAGGGTTCAGAGCACCGGGGAGCTGTTTTTT. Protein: CASSERVQSTGELFF.

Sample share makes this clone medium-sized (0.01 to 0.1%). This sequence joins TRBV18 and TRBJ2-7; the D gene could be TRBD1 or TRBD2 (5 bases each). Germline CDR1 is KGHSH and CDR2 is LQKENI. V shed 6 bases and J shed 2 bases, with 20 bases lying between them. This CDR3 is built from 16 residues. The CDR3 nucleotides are TGTGCCAGCTCGTCTAGCTCCCGGGACCGACCCTACGAGCAGTACTTC. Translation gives CASSSSSRDRPYEQYF.

The CDR3 coding sequence is TGCGCCAGCAGTACAGGACAGGGGGCTTATGGCTACACCTTC. It specifies CASSTGQGAYGYTF. The gene calls are TRBV5-1 and TRBJ1-2; 11 bases align to TRBD1. CDR1 is SGHRS and CDR2 is YFSETQ in the germline V gene. J lost 5 bases, V lost 5 bases, and 5 bases had no gene match. The CDR3 consists of 14 residues.

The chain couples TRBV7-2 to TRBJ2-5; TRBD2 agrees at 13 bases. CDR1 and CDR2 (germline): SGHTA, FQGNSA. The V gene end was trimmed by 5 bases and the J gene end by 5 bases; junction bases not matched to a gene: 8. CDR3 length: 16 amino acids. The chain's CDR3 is CASSLLGTSGIETQYF. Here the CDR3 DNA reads TGTGCCAGCAGCCTTTTGGGGACTAGCGGGATCGAGACCCAGTACTTC.

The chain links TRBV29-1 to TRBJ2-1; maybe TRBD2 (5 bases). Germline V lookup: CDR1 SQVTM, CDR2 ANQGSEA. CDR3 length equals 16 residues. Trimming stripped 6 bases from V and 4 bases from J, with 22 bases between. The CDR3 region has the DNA TGCAGCGTCTCTCGGGTCTGGGAGAAAGAATACAATGAGCAGTTCTTC. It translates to CSVSRVWEKEYNEQFF.